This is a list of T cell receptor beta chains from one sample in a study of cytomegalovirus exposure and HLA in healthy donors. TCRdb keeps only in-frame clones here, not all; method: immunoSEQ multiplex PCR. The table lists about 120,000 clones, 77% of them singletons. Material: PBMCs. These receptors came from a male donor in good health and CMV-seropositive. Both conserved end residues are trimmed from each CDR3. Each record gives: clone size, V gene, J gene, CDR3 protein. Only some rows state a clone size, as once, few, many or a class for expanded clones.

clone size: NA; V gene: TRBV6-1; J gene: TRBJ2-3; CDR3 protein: ASSDAVSTDTQY
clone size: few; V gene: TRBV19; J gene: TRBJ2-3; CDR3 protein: ASSIRDTSTDTQY
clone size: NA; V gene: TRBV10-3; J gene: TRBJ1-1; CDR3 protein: AISSTATADEAF
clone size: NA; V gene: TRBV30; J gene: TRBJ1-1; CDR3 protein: AWSVQAPNTEAF
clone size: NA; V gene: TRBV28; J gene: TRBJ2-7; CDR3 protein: ASSAPASGRSYEQY
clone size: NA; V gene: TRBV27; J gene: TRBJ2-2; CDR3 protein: ASSLLTANTGELF
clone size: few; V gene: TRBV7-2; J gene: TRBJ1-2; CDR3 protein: ASGYTTGYDGYT
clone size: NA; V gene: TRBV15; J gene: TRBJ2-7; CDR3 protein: ATKGTSGSHEQY
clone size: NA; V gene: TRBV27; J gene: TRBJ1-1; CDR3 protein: ASSLLPGSGNTEAF
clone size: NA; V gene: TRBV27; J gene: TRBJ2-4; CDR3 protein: ASSFLTAGWKNSQY